Given below is one T cell receptor beta chain in context. There is no known antigen for this receptor. There are no base qualities to consult, and no much larger clone falls within one base. For TCRbeta CDR3 sequencing, genomic DNA from the sorted cells was extracted using the QIAGEN DNeasy Blood and Tissue Kit. High-throughput TCRbeta CDR3 sequencing, which included PCR amplification with bias correction and internal controls, was done commercially through immunoSEQ. The paper's data handling went like this. Unique productive TCRbeta sequences were defined by CDR3 nucleotide sequence where primers matched, and otherwise by CDR3 amino acid sequence together with Vbeta and Jbeta genes. As a correction for sorting error, sequences shared between sorted populations at a frequency ratio of 2:1 or less were discarded, and the remaining shared sequences were assigned to the higher population. Donor-reactive sequences were defined as at least 5-fold expanded in CFSE-low cells versus unstimulated cells, with frequency of at least 0.01% in CFSE-low cells. Repertoire divergence was quantified by Jensen-Shannon divergence using the top 100 TCRbeta sequences ranked by frequency. For samples with multiple sequencing runs, sorting error was corrected separately for each run before the runs were pooled. Drawn from immuneACCESS, this table holds only the in-frame rearrangements with V and J called that TCRdb kept. Clones are partly lost; checked studies trace under half to an unresolved V gene and leave the rest unexplained. The V and J calls and clone size were taken over from that table, and D and trimming were inferred from the DNA. This sample holds 55,000 to 75,000 clones; more than 75% were observed only once. Roughly 4% of the sample goes to the ten largest clones.

The CDR3 numbers 14 residues from cysteine through phenylalanine. Only the CDR3 part of the read is kept: 42 bases, read in frame from the first base. CDR1 and CDR2 are read off the germline V gene as SGDLS and YYNGEE. V is pared back by 2 bases and J by 2 bases, with 7 bases lying between the germline termini. The sample originates from a study of Tregs in tolerant kidney transplant recipients (dated by TCRdb to the late 2010s). Some background on the complete study: TCRbeta sequencing was used in the study to identify donor-specific regulatory T cells before combined kidney and bone marrow transplantation, and the identified cells were then tracked after transplant.

This sample's time point label indicates: 6 months after combined kidney and bone marrow transplant. Transplants used related donors with nonmyeloablative bone marrow transplantation; mixed chimerism was transient in the human trials. Unstimulated Tregs (CD4+CD25+CD127-), CD4+ non-Tregs (CD4+CD25-), CD4 and CD8 cells were FACS-sorted from thawed PBMCs. The patients were a few recipients of combined kidney and bone marrow transplants from the ITN036ST trial, and samples were available only from these trial subjects. Healthy control blood was processed by Ficoll density gradient to PBMCs and cryopreserved; patient PBMCs were collected before and after transplant. Broader findings and caveats from the paper: Biological reproducibility was not directly assessed, although technical replication error appeared to be minimal. The study was limited by small patient numbers, and the findings need validation in larger populations and under other immunosuppression protocols. For some patients, the PCR primers changed as time went on, which meant samples from those patients could not be compared with one another at the nucleotide level. In tolerant patients, the expansion of donor-specific Tregs was greater than global Treg expansion, suggesting that the expansion was antigen-driven rather than nonspecific. Expanding Tregs with activated donor B cells appeared to identify the most biologically relevant and donor-specific TCRbeta repertoire.

Specimen: CD4+ T cells from blood (PBMCs), collected 6 months after the transplant. The sequence joins TRBV9 to TRBJ2-2; the D gene is unclear. This sequence was found in a human patient who received a combined kidney and bone marrow transplant. After a transplant, some T cells may be the graft donor's own cells. The nucleotide sequence is TGTGCCAGCAGCGTTCTAACCAACACCGGGGAGCTGTTTTTT. Its protein is CASSVLTNTGELFF.